The present entry profiles one T cell receptor beta chain with its context. Each and every patient relapsed after autologous stem cell transplantation, and patients got differing brentuximab vedotin exposure. The authors enriched CD8+ T cells from thawed PBMCs via magnetic negative selection. Germline CDR1 reads WSHSY; CDR2 reads SAAADI. This CDR3 is 14 amino acids long. Trimming took off 0 bases at V and 3 bases at J, with 9 bases between the two ends. This sample is part of a study of PD-1 blockade in classical Hodgkin lymphoma. Assay used: immunoSEQ multiplex PCR; TCRdb lists only in-frame clones, some missing. The sample yields around 6,100 clones, more than 50% seen once.

This clonotype was obtained from a human donor with classical Hodgkin lymphoma. The chain employs TRBV10-2 and TRBJ2-7; D gene unclear. Sequencing was performed on CD8+ T cells from blood, taken at baseline. CDR3: CASSESGIDYEQYF. In DNA form, the CDR3 reads TGCGCCAGCAGTGAGTCGGGAATTGACTACGAGCAGTACTTC.